The entry that follows covers one TCR beta chain sequence. No antigen is known for it. This specimen belongs to a study of cytomegalovirus exposure and HLA in healthy donors. Background on the study: Across 350 to 500 genotyped donors, roughly 80% landed in the Caucasian-associated ancestry cluster. Findings and caveats of the study: Excluded were some V segments that proved indistinguishable, including TRBV6-2 and TRBV6-3. Later analysis placed DRB1 highest and HLA-C lowest in TCR association rates, which differed by HLA locus. Most TCR sequences were seen very rarely across donors, but some public TCRs occurred in many.

The PCR ran on 60 Vbeta and 13 Jbeta primers. Sequenced by immunoSEQ multiplex PCR; TCRdb stores in-frame clones only, minus some. In the table there are 90,000 to 110,000 clones, approximately 76% of which are singletons. The CDR3 loop spans 15 amino acids. V lost 4 bases and J 5 bases, leaving 14 bases between the germline ends. The V gene's germline CDR1 is SEHNR and CDR2 FQNEAQ (reference sequence). The sequence was collected from a man between 40 and 49 years old in good health and CMV-seronegative. The rearrangement uses TRBV7-9 and TRBJ2-2; no clear D. Material for sequencing was PBMCs. The CDR3 reads CASSSLSDRTGELFF. The DNA for the CDR3 is TGTGCCAGCAGCTCCCTAAGCGATAGGACCGGGGAGCTGTTTTTT.